This note documents a single T cell receptor beta chain sequence. The antigen is not known. Time point here: week 23, last vaccination. Each vaccine dose was 300 ug of mutant IDH1 20-mer peptide, with topical imiquimod. Donor tumors were new WHO grade 3 or 4 IDH1-mutant, ATRX-lost astrocytomas. This sample was taken from a study of a mutant IDH1 vaccine in newly diagnosed glioma. Study as a whole: Vaccines were first given 4-6 weeks after radiotherapy alone, or with temozolomide cycles. Prior therapy was radiotherapy, temozolomide, or both; most received both.

This table comes from immunoSEQ multiplex PCR, and its TCRdb copy is limited to in-frame clones, with some not included. The data hold about 40,000 clones, with roughly 80% observed a single time. The origin of this receptor is a man between 50 and 59 years old with glioma. The sample consisted of PBMCs, taken from a glioma patient whose treatment included an IDH1 peptide vaccine.

CDR3 nucleotide sequence: TGCGCCAGCAGCCCAGTCGGCCCCTACGAGCAGTACTTC. It yields the protein CASSPVGPYEQYF. This sequence joins TRBV4-1 and TRBJ2-7; D unclear. The CDR3 covers 13 residues. V shed 4 bases and J shed 2 bases, with 9 bases lying between them. Germline CDR1 is MGHRA and CDR2 is YSYEKL.